What follows is one T cell receptor beta chain and its context. This sample was included in a study of blood T cell repertoires in COVID-19. The CDR3 runs to 13 residues. Germline V gives CDR1 KGHSH, CDR2 LQKENI. Between the trimmed V and J ends, which lost 8 bases and 1 base, there was a span of 11 bases. Libraries were prepared by immunoSEQ multiplex PCR; TCRdb keeps only in-frame clonotypes and omits some of them. Here the sample spans about 250,000 clones, 85% being singletons. The J gene is TRBJ1-1, the V gene TRBV18, with D unclear. The sequencing sample was made of peripheral blood. The receptor was isolated from a man aged 50 to 59 with COVID-19, enrolled during active disease. The CDR3 bases are TGTGCCAGCCAAAAGTCGGGGAACACTGAAGCTTTCTTT. This codes for CASQKSGNTEAFF.